This T cell receptor beta chain was captured by sequencing in a study of T cell responses to AZD1222 COVID-19 vaccine. General study points: It was only a handful of AZD1222 recipients who were seropositive at baseline. Donors were largely white British and mainly female; clonal diversity was possibly underestimated. The peak T cell response came first, and repertoires were sampled only after it.

The germline gives CDR1 SGDLS, CDR2 YYNGEE. Germline trimming cut 0 bases from V and 5 bases from J; bases unmatched to any gene: 7. The CDR3 is made up of 16 amino acids. Remarks on this clone: Its antigen remains unknown.

Method: immunoSEQ multiplex PCR; TCRdb's copy keeps in-frame clones and lacks some. The sample lists 120,000 or so clones; approximately 85% were seen once. The sequences come from peripheral blood, collected on day 0 of AZD1222 vaccination. The rearrangement joins TRBV9 to TRBJ2-1; TRBD2 agrees at 8 bases. This TCR came from an adult in good health. Here the CDR3 DNA reads TGTGCCAGCAGCGTAGGGCCCCGCGGGGGGCACAATGAGCAGTTCTTC. It translates to CASSVGPRGGHNEQFF.